The sequence of this TCR beta chain was determined in a study of T cell repertoires in cytomegalovirus infection. Whole-study context: Indications came from public TCR beta signatures; they pointed to CMV infection and to a matching HLA type. Study results and limitations: CMV-specific TCR beta clonotypes restricted by HLA-C were the ones dominating the ex vivo response. Public TCR beta family frequency separated CMV-and-HLA carriers, including in an independent cohort.

This clonotype turned up a few times. As yet, its antigen is unknown. One entry per CDR3 protein results from TCRdb running MiXCR on the reads. The data show tens of thousands of distinct CDR3 sequences, 22% seen once. The sample taken for sequencing was PBMCs, sequenced either directly or after in vitro stimulation (not recorded which). This TCR came from a human donor in good health (CMV status not recorded). Some clones in this sample may be carry-over from other donors' samples.

CDR3: CASSDKGWTGELFF. CDR3 sequence (DNA): TGTGCCAGCAGTGATAAGGGTTGGACCGGGGAGCTGTTTTTT. J is TRBJ2-2 and V is TRBV2; D is unresolved. There are 14 residues in the CDR3. The V end lost 3 bases, the J end lost 5 bases, and 10 bases lay between the germline ends. Germline values: CDR1 SNHLY, CDR2 FYNNEI.